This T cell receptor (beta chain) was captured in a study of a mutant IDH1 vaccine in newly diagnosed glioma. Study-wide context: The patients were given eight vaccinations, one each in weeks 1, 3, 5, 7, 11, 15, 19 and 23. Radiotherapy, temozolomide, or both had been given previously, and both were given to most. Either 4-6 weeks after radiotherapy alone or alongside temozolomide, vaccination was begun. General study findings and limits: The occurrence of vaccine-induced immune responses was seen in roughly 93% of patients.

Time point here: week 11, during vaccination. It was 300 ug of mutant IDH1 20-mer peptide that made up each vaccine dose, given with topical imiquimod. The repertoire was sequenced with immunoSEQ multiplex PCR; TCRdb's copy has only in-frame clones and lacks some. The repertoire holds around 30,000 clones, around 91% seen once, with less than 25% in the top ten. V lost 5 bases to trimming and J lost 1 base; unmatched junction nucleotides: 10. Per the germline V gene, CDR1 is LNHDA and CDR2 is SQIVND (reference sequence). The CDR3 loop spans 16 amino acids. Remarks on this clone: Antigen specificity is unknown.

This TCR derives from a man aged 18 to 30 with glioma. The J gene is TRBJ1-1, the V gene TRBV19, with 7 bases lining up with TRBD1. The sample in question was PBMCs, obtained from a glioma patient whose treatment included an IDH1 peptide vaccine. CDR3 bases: TGTGCCAGTAGTCCCCGACAGGGTGGGAGGAACACTGAAGCTTTCTTT. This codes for CASSPRQGGRNTEAFF.